The 27 T cell receptor beta chains presented below share a single source sample, sequenced in a study of response to subunit inactivated influenza vaccine. TCRdb called the RT-PCR reads again in MiXCR, with one record for every CDR3 protein. The sample consists of 650,000 or so distinct CDR3 sequences, 14% of them appearing once. Specimen: PBMCs from blood, collected less than 15 days before vaccination. The receptors were gathered from a man aged 45-65 years who received an inactivated influenza vaccine.

This clonotype was seen ten or more times. V usage is TRBV28 and J usage is TRBJ1-2; a weak D match, TRBD1 (6 bases). Germline V gives CDR1 MDHEN, CDR2 SYDVKM. The CDR3 length is 16 residues. V dropped 2 bases and J dropped 8 bases, with 21 bases sitting between them. CDR3 region: CASSLMLTGSPEGYTF. CDR3 bases: TGTGCCAGCAGTTTAATGCTGACAGGAAGCCCAGAGGGCTACACCTTC.

The sample holds a few counts of this clonotype. CDR3 nucleotides: TGTGCCAGCAGCTGGGACAGGTCTCGCGAGACCCAGTACTTC. Translating gives CASSWDRSRETQYF. The gene calls are TRBV11-2 and TRBJ2-5; 8 bases are a match to TRBD1. The CDR3 runs 14 residues. The V gene end was trimmed by 4 bases and the J gene end by 5 bases; junction bases not matched to a gene: 6. Germline V gene sequence: CDR1 SGHAT, CDR2 FQNNGV.

This clonotype was found many times. The V gene is TRBV15, the J gene TRBJ1-5, with D unresolved. This CDR3 has 16 amino acids. Germline CDR1 is LNHNV and CDR2 is YYDKDF (reference sequence). The V end was cut by 0 bases, the J end by 6 bases, with 15 bases between. DNA for the CDR3: TGTGCCACCAGCAGAGATGCCCCCCGGACGGGTCAGCCCCAGCATTTT. As protein: CATSRDAPRTGQPQHF.

The chain carries TRBV10-3 and TRBJ2-5, with D perhaps TRBD1 (6 bases). Trimming shortened V by 4 bases and J by 7 bases, and 13 bases separated the two germline ends. The CDR3 sequence is 13 residues long. Germline V gene sequence: CDR1 ENHRY, CDR2 SYGVKD. This CDR3 reads CAISVGDMGTQYF. The CDR3 DNA follows: TGTGCCATCAGTGTAGGGGACATGGGGACCCAGTACTTC.

The rearrangement joins TRBV3-1 to TRBJ2-5; 8 bases match TRBD1. V gave up 0 bases and J gave up 1 base; unmatched junction bases: 7. Germline V gene data show CDR1 as LGHDT and CDR2 as YNNKEL (reference sequence). The CDR3 contains 17 residues. This chain's CDR3 is CASSQDWTGNSQETQYF. In nucleotides, the CDR3 is TGTGCCAGCAGCCAAGATTGGACAGGGAATAGCCAAGAGACCCAGTACTTC.

This clonotype was detected ten times or more. The chain is built from TRBV6-5 and TRBJ2-2, with D tentatively TRBD2 (6 bases). This CDR3 region has 15 residues. The V and J ends lost 2 bases and 0 bases respectively, with 7 bases between them. Germline-derived CDR1 and CDR2 are MNHEY and SVGAGI. DNA of the CDR3: TGTGCCAGCAGTTACACTAGCACGAACACCGGGGAGCTGTTTTTT. It specifies CASSYTSTNTGELFF.

This chain joins TRBV7-9 and TRBJ1-5; the D is unclear. Trimming removed 1 base at V and 5 bases at J, with 9 bases between. The CDR3 is made up of 14 amino acids. Per germline, CDR1 SEHNR and CDR2 FQNEAQ (reference sequence). The CDR3 spells CASSLGAVDQPQHF. CDR3 bases: TGTGCCAGCAGCTTAGGGGCAGTAGATCAGCCCCAGCATTTT.

This clonotype was observed a handful of times. V is TRBV12-3 or TRBV12-4 and J is TRBJ2-5, with 7 bases aligning to TRBD1. Losses at the gene ends were 3 bases for V and 5 bases for J; bases not matched to a gene: 3. There are 13 residues in the CDR3. The CDR3 DNA follows: TGTGCCAGCAGTTTCGACAGGGATGAGACCCAGTACTTC. Encoded protein: CASSFDRDETQYF.

The chain links TRBV4-3 to TRBJ2-1; 15 bases are shared with TRBD2. Germline CDR1 is LGHNA and CDR2 is YSLEER. The length of the CDR3 is 18 residues. After removal of 1 base from V and 6 bases from J, the junction contained 7 bases not matched to a gene. The CDR3 DNA follows: TGCGCCAGCAGCCAAGCGCCTGGACTAGCGGGAGGGATCAATGAGCAGTTCTTC. Its protein is CASSQAPGLAGGINEQFF.

Of note for this clonotype: One end of the junction varies from germline; a read error may be responsible. The V gene is TRBV2, the J gene TRBJ2-5; 9 bases map to TRBD2. CDR3 length: 15 residues. In germline, CDR1 is SNHLY, CDR2 FYNNEI. In DNA form, the CDR3 reads TGTGCCAGCAGCCCCGGGACTAGCCAACAAGAGACCCAGCACTTC. Residues: CASSPGTSQQETQHF.

In DNA, the CDR3 is TGCAGTGCTTCCTTCGAAGAGACCCAGTACTTC. Translation: CSASFEETQYF. The chain joins TRBV20-1 to TRBJ2-5; the D is unclear. Germline CDR1 DFQATT, CDR2 SNEGSKA (reference sequence). The V end was cut by 5 bases, the J end by 3 bases, with 7 bases between. The CDR3 covers 11 residues.

The V call is TRBV9, the J call TRBJ2-3; 8 bases are a match to TRBD2. The germline V gene encodes CDR1 SGDLS and CDR2 YYNGEE. V was pared by 3 bases and J by 3 bases, with 6 bases of the junction left unmatched. This CDR3 spans 15 amino acids. DNA for the CDR3: TGTGCCAGCAGCGCCATAGCGGGGACAACAGATACGCAGTATTTT. Translated, it gives CASSAIAGTTDTQYF.

This clonotype was detected only a few times. The J gene is TRBJ2-2, the V gene TRBV7-8; 12 nucleotides match TRBD2. Germline V lookup: CDR1 SGHVS, CDR2 FQNEAQ. V was clipped by 3 bases and J by 0 bases; unmatched bases: 2. The CDR3 runs to 17 residues. In DNA, the CDR3 is TGTGCCAGCAGCTTGACTAGCGGGAGTGCGAACACCGGGGAGCTGTTTTTT. Translation gives CASSLTSGSANTGELFF.

In its sample, this clonotype was seen a few times. CDR3 DNA: TGTGCCACCAGTGGCAGCAATGAGCAGTTCTTC. The encoded protein is CATSGSNEQFF. The chain combines TRBV24-1 with TRBJ2-1, with D unclear. V lost 5 bases and J lost 6, with 4 bases in between. There are 11 residues in the CDR3. The germline CDR1 and CDR2 sequences are KGHDR and SFDVKD.

This clonotype turned up a few times. V gene TRBV12-3 or TRBV12-4 combines with J gene TRBJ2-3, with a weak D call TRBD1 (6 bases). V lost 5 bases to trimming and J lost 3 bases, with 12 bases between them. The CDR3 extends over 14 amino acids. This chain's CDR3 is CASSPATGTDTQYF. CDR3 coding DNA: TGTGCCAGCAGTCCGGCTACAGGGACAGATACGCAGTATTTT.

This clonotype has only a few counts. DNA of the CDR3: TGTGCCAGCAGAACGCCACTCCGACTAGAGGAGGCCCAGTACTTC. It encodes CASRTPLRLEEAQYF. The chain links TRBV28 to TRBJ2-5, with D possibly TRBD2 on 6 matching bases. The CDR3 runs 15 residues. The germline V gene has CDR1 MDHEN and CDR2 SYDVKM. V was clipped by 6 bases and J by 9 bases, with 23 bases between them. Full variable domain (missing parts from reference TRBV28 and TRBJ2-5): DVKVTQSSRYLVKRTGEKVFLECVQDMDHENMFWYRQDPGLGLRLIYFSYDVKMKEKGDIPEGYSVSREKKERFSLILESASTNQTSMYLCASRTPLRLEEAQYFGPGTRLLVL.

This clonotype was seen at least ten times. The V gene is TRBV7-6, the J gene TRBJ2-3; 10 bases map to TRBD2. The germline gives CDR1 SGHVS, CDR2 FNYEAQ. The CDR3 totals 17 residues. Trimming at V came to 5 bases and at J to 3 bases, leaving 11 bases not matched to a gene. In DNA, the CDR3 is TGTGCCAGCAGCCTTGGGGCGACTAGCGGGCTAACAGATACGCAGTATTTT. Encoded protein: CASSLGATSGLTDTQYF.

The chain has TRBV4-1 and TRBJ2-5, with D perhaps matching TRBD1 (5 bases). The CDR3 is 16 amino acids. The V end was cut by 4 bases, the J end by 1 base, with 16 bases between. The V gene's germline CDR1 is MGHRA and CDR2 YSYEKL. The CDR3 loop is CASSRGPSVGQETQYF. Written as DNA, the CDR3 is TGCGCCAGCAGCCGGGGCCCGTCAGTGGGCCAAGAGACCCAGTACTTC.

This clonotype occurred many times. The chain links TRBV5-6 to TRBJ2-7; D gene ambiguous. The ends were cut back, 0 bases at V and 4 bases at J, with 8 bases in the middle. Germline V CDR1 and CDR2: SGHDT, YYEEEE. This CDR3 has 13 amino acids. CDR3 amino acids: CASSLDSAYEQYF. CDR3 bases: TGTGCCAGCAGCTTGGACAGCGCTTACGAGCAGTACTTC.

This clonotype was seen at least ten times. The CDR3 coding sequence is TGTGCCAGCAAAGTCGGGTACGGTGAAGCTTTCTTT. This gives the protein CASKVGYGEAFF. This rearrangement joins TRBV2 to TRBJ1-1; D is uncertain. Per the germline V gene, CDR1 is SNHLY and CDR2 is FYNNEI. There are 12 residues in the CDR3. Trimming cost V 7 bases and J 7 bases, with 13 bases left between them.

The chain couples TRBV5-6 to TRBJ2-1; D is perhaps TRBD2 (6 bases). The V end was cut by 5 bases, the J end by 0 bases, with 18 bases between. CDR1 and CDR2 (germline): SGHDT, YYEEEE. This CDR3 is built from 17 residues. CDR3 nucleotides: TGTGCCAGCAGTCTACAAGGGACTTTCAGCTCCTACAATGAGCAGTTCTTC. Translating gives CASSLQGTFSSYNEQFF.

The gene calls are TRBV15 and TRBJ1-5, with D perhaps TRBD1 (6 bases). CDR1 and CDR2 (germline): LNHNV, YYDKDF (reference sequence). Trimming removed 7 bases from V and 6 bases from J, with 13 bases in between. This CDR3 has 13 amino acids. In nucleotides, the CDR3 is TGTGCCACCAAAAGGGGGGTCGGTCAGCCCCAGCATTTT. Protein: CATKRGVGQPQHF.

A few counts support this clonotype. The chain uses TRBV12-3 or TRBV12-4 and TRBJ2-3; D is possibly TRBD2 (5 bases). V dropped 6 bases and J dropped 4 bases, with 17 bases sitting between them. The CDR3 sequence is 15 residues long. The CDR3 bases are TGTGCCAGCAGCCCTATAGGAGGCGGGTCAGATACGCAGTATTTT. This encodes CASSPIGGGSDTQYF.

This clonotype was detected a few times. The chain couples TRBV11-1 to TRBJ2-1; possibly TRBD2 for D (7 bases). The CDR3 runs 15 residues. V dropped 3 bases and J dropped 5 bases, with 14 bases sitting between them. The germline V gene encodes CDR1 SGHAT and CDR2 FQDESV (reference sequence). CDR3: CASSFKGGGNNEQFF. Written as DNA, the CDR3 is TGTGCCAGCAGCTTCAAGGGGGGGGGCAACAATGAGCAGTTCTTC.

On this clonotype itself: This may arise from a read error, as a much more abundant clone is one base away. The chain has TRBV12-3 or TRBV12-4 and TRBJ2-2; D is ambiguous. There are 12 residues in the CDR3. The ends were cut back, 6 bases at V and 6 bases at J, with 8 bases in the middle. The CDR3 protein is CASSKTAGELFF. The CDR3 DNA follows: TGTGCCAGCAGCAAAACCGCCGGGGAGCTGTTTTTT.

The table lists this clonotype with a few counts. The genes are TRBV5-5 and TRBJ2-3; D uncertain. V dropped 3 bases and J dropped 4 bases, with 18 bases sitting between them. This CDR3 has 16 amino acids. Germline CDR1 is SGHKS and CDR2 is YYEKEE (reference sequence). CDR3: CASSYIREPHPDTQYF. CDR3 DNA: TGTGCCAGCAGCTATATTAGAGAGCCACACCCAGATACGCAGTATTTT.

This clonotype was picked up a small number of times. The rearrangement links TRBV12-3 or TRBV12-4 to TRBJ2-5, with 8 bases identical to TRBD2. This CDR3 region has 16 residues. Losses at the gene ends were 5 bases for V and 2 bases for J; bases not matched to a gene: 10. CDR3: CASSAQRGPGQETQYF. The DNA of the CDR3 is TGTGCCAGCAGTGCACAGCGGGGGCCTGGGCAAGAGACCCAGTACTTC.